This is a list of T cell receptor beta chains from one sample in a study of T cell changes during pregnancy in multiple sclerosis. Measured with immunoSEQ multiplex PCR; TCRdb has only the in-frame clones, and not every one. The repertoire consists of around 60,000 clones, with approximately 90% occurring once and the leading ten covering less than 3.5%. Sample: peripheral blood, taken in the third trimester of pregnancy. These receptors all come from a female donor in good health, enrolled as a control in a pregnancy study. The CDR3 runs from the conserved cysteine through the conserved F or W. A D gene is named only where the DNA matches it firmly. Where a row states a size, it is once, few, many or the class of an expanded clone; other rows omit it.

TRBV18	.	TRBD1	TRBJ1-5	CASSPTGAGQPQHF
TRBV2	.	TRBD1	TRBJ1-5	CASELGQPNQPQHF
TRBV28	.	TRBD2	TRBJ2-4	CASRDSGSKNIQYF
TRBV5-1	.	.	TRBJ1-4	CASSLNRREDEKLFF
TRBV13	.	.	TRBJ2-1	CASSLTGEGHNEQFF
TRBV28	.	TRBD1	TRBJ1-1	CASRVRTGGAPTFF
TRBV10-3	.	.	TRBJ1-5	CATRGGAMGTNQPQHF
TRBV4-2	.	.	TRBJ1-4	CASSQDLAGPTTNEKLFF
TRBV7-8	.	TRBD1	TRBJ1-1	CASSLGRGPDRFTEAFF
TRBV29-1	.	TRBD1	TRBJ2-1	CSVDGTGGAGNEQFF
TRBV19	.	.	TRBJ2-5	CASSEENREGETQYF
TRBV7-9	.	TRBD1	TRBJ2-7	CASSLVWDSPSYEQYF
TRBV7-2	.	.	TRBJ2-1	CASSLTEYNEQFF
TRBV21-1	.	.	TRBJ2-7	CASSKKPDRDSYEQYF
TRBV19	.	TRBD1	TRBJ2-2	CASIDRVAGELFF
TRBV6-4	few	TRBD1	TRBJ2-3	CASSDSQGADTQYF
TRBV28	.	.	TRBJ1-1	CASRPGTLGMNTEAFF
TRBV18	.	.	TRBJ1-1	CASSPIGATEAFF
TRBV27	.	TRBD1	TRBJ2-7	CASSLFGRGRWEQYF
TRBV7-9	.	TRBD2	TRBJ2-3	CASSSTAWDERGLDTQYF
TRBV6-5	few	.	TRBJ2-5	CASSYSIPSPETQYF
TRBV21-1	once	.	TRBJ1-2	CARIRTGCFLRYGYTF
TRBV5-4	.	.	TRBJ1-2	CASSLAAPGQLGLDNYGYTF
TRBV5-1	.	.	TRBJ2-3	CASSSGTSTDTQYF
TRBV11-3	.	.	TRBJ2-1	CASSLESSSYNEQFF
TRBV5-1	.	.	TRBJ1-6	CASSLPERDSPLHF
TRBV5-1	.	.	TRBJ1-4	CASSFTGSEKLFF
TRBV6-6	.	.	TRBJ1-1	CASSYSSGETEAFF
TRBV7-2	few	.	TRBJ2-1	CASSFETTRRGQFF
TRBV27	.	.	TRBJ1-1	CASSLRRITEAFF
TRBV4-3	once	.	TRBJ2-2	CASSPGWGGLDTGELFF
TRBV2	few	.	TRBJ1-5	CASSEARRSEEPQHF
TRBV29-1	.	.	TRBJ1-2	CSVEGLVAGEDGYTF
TRBV4-2	.	.	TRBJ1-3	CASSQGRQFGNTIYF
TRBV28	.	TRBD1	TRBJ2-4	CASSRSGTGKNIQYF
TRBV9	.	.	TRBJ1-1	CASSVGQMNTEAFF
TRBV5-1	.	.	TRBJ1-1	CASSLTVEGTEAFF
TRBV6-5	.	TRBD2	TRBJ2-1	CASRLTSGSYNEQFF
TRBV7-9	.	.	TRBJ1-4	CASSLTGLTNEKLFF
TRBV4-3	.	.	TRBJ1-1	CASSRVGGTEAFF
TRBV6-6	.	.	TRBJ1-5	CASSYQNQPQHF
TRBV18	.	.	TRBJ1-1	CASSPTTGMNTEAFF
TRBV6-1	.	.	TRBJ2-7	CASEGILYEQYF
TRBV5-1	.	.	TRBJ1-4	CASSVTGPNEKLFF
TRBV6-5	.	.	TRBJ2-3	CASSYASSTDTQYF
TRBV5-1	once	.	TRBJ1-5	CASRGGVGDNQPQHF
TRBV7-6	.	TRBD1	TRBJ2-2	CASSLGQGATGELFF
TRBV6-1	.	.	TRBJ2-5	CASSEGAQETQYF
TRBV7-8	.	.	TRBJ2-7	CASPWRGPPSYEQYF
TRBV5-6	.	.	TRBJ1-4	CASSLRQGGKLFF
TRBV28	.	TRBD2	TRBJ2-1	CASSSVVAGGNEQFF
TRBV5-1	.	TRBD2	TRBJ2-7	CASSQTSGRVGYEQYF
TRBV6-5	.	TRBD1	TRBJ2-7	CASSTQGAAPYEQYF